This T cell receptor (beta chain) was sequenced in a study of PD-L1 blockade in urothelial cancer. The overall study: The researchers analyzed blood 3 weeks (second dose) and 6 weeks after treatment start. Specimens of blood held a median count of about 150,000 T cells. General observations from the study: Pretreatment peripheral blood TCR clonality that fell below the median predicted better survival among the patients studied.

The time point was: peripheral blood 6 weeks after treatment start. Losses at the gene ends were 9 bases for V and 6 bases for J; bases not matched to a gene: 8. Germline V gene lookup returns CDR1 MNHNS and CDR2 SASEGT. The CDR3 has 14 amino acids. Some clones are missing from TCRdb's copy, which holds only in-frame ones; the method was immunoSEQ multiplex PCR. The table has under 20,000 clones, roughly four fifths seen once. Concerning this clone itself: As yet, its antigen is unknown.

This rearrangement joins TRBV6-1 to TRBJ1-4; 9 positions agree with TRBD1. The sample here was PBMCs, taken around atezolizumab (anti-PD-L1) treatment. The sequence was obtained from a man aged 45-65 years with urothelial cancer. The CDR3 DNA sequence: TGTGCCAGTGATACAGGGGGCGCGGATGAAAAACTGTTTTTT. Its protein product is CASDTGGADEKLFF.